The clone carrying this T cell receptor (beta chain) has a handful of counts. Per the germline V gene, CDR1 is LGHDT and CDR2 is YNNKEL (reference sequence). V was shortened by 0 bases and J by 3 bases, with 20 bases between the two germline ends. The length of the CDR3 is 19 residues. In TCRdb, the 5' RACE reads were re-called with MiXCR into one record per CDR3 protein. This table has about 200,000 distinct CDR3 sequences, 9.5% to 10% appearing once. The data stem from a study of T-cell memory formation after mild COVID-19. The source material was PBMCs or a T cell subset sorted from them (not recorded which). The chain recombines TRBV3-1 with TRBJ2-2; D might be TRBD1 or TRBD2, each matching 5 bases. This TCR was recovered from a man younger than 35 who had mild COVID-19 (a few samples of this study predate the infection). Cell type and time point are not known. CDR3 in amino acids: CASSQDPTGTAVYTGELFF. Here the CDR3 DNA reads TGTGCCAGCAGCCAAGATCCGACCGGGACGGCCGTATACACCGGGGAGCTGTTTTTT. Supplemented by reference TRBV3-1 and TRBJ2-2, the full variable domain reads DTAVSQTPKYLVTQMGNDKSIKCEQNLGHDTMYWYKQDSKKFLKIMFSYNNKELIINETVPNRFSPKSPDKAHLNLHINSLELGDSAVYFCASSQDPTGTAVYTGELFFGEGSRLTVL.